The next 17 T cell receptor beta chains were all read from a single sample in a study of T cell responses to AZD1222 COVID-19 vaccine. Data came from immunoSEQ multiplex PCR; TCRdb stores just in-frame clones and leaves some out. Found here are approximately 79,000 clones, over 75% of them singletons; the top ten hold about 16%. This specimen was peripheral blood, taken on day 0 of AZD1222 vaccination. These receptors were collected from an adult in good health.

CDR3 protein: CASSSISGGVGIYGYTF. CDR3 DNA: TGTGCCAGCAGTTCAATCTCAGGGGGCGTTGGCATCTATGGCTACACCTTC. This rearrangement joins TRBV6-2 or TRBV6-3 to TRBJ1-2; 8 bases are shared with TRBD1. From germline, CDR1 is MNHEY and CDR2 SVGEGT. The CDR3 length is 17 residues. The trim removed 4 bases at V and 4 bases at J, leaving 14 bases unmatched.

The gene calls are TRBV28 and TRBJ1-4; 10 nucleotides align to TRBD1. Germline assignment: CDR1 MDHEN and CDR2 SYDVKM. J was trimmed by 2 bases and V by 5 bases; bases with no gene match: 2. The CDR3 loop spans 15 amino acids. The CDR3 DNA reads as TGTGCCAGCAGTGACAGGGGGCCTACTAATGAAAAACTGTTTTTT. It encodes CASSDRGPTNEKLFF. The variable domain in full, completed from reference TRBV28 and TRBJ1-4, reads DVKVTQSSRYLVKRTGEKVFLECVQDMDHENMFWYRQDPGLGLRLIYFSYDVKMKEKGDIPEGYSVSREKKERFSLILESASTNQTSMYLCASSDRGPTNEKLFFGSGTQLSVL.

This chain joins TRBV9 and TRBJ1-5; D not certain. Trimming stripped 5 bases from V and 0 bases from J, with 9 bases between. Germline-derived CDR1 and CDR2 are SGDLS and YYNGEE. The CDR3 consists of 14 residues. The CDR3 DNA is TGTGCCAGCAGTTCCTCCCTTAGCAATCAGCCCCAGCATTTT. Protein: CASSSSLSNQPQHF. Using reference TRBV9 and TRBJ1-5 for the parts outside the CDR3, the full variable domain is DSGVTQTPKHLITATGQRVTLRCSPRSGDLSVYWYQQSLDQGLQFLIQYYNGEERAKGNILERFSAQQFPDLHSELNLSSLELGDSALYFCASSSSLSNQPQHFGDGTRLSIL.

The chain is built from TRBV28 and TRBJ2-5; D might be TRBD1 (6 bases). The length of the CDR3 is 14 residues. Germline CDR1 and CDR2: MDHEN and SYDVKM. Deletions cut 5 bases from V and 4 bases from J, with 14 bases between. The CDR3 sequence: CASSPLGQTETQYF. DNA of the CDR3: TGTGCCAGCAGTCCCCTTGGACAGACAGAGACCCAGTACTTC.

The rearrangement uses TRBV5-1 and TRBJ1-4; D gene uncertain. The CDR3 extends over 14 amino acids. Trimming took off 5 bases at V and 2 bases at J, with 10 bases between the two ends. Germline CDR1 and CDR2: SGHRS and YFSETQ. The CDR3 sequence is CASRPSATNEKLFF. The DNA of the CDR3 is TGCGCCAGCAGGCCTTCTGCGACTAATGAAAAACTGTTTTTT.

This chain joins TRBV29-1 and TRBJ1-1; TRBD1 matches at 7 bases. The ends lost 6 bases at V and 0 bases at J; junction bases unmatched: 7. The length of the CDR3 is 14 residues. In germline, CDR1 is SQVTM, CDR2 ANQGSEA. The CDR3 sequence is CSVQRGQMNTEAFF. DNA of the CDR3: TGCAGCGTCCAAAGGGGACAGATGAACACTGAAGCTTTCTTT.

The chain joins TRBV5-1 to TRBJ2-2; the match to TRBD2 covers 10 bases. After removal of 5 bases from V and 4 bases from J, the junction contained 14 bases not matched to a gene. Germline V gene sequence: CDR1 SGHRS, CDR2 YFSETQ. The CDR3 sequence is 18 residues long. The CDR3 loop is CASSPGTSVLRGTGELFF. CDR3 in DNA: TGCGCCAGCAGTCCCGGGACTAGCGTCCTAAGGGGCACCGGGGAGCTGTTTTTT. The variable domain in full, completed from reference TRBV5-1 and TRBJ2-2, reads KAGVTQTPRYLIKTRGQQVTLSCSPISGHRSVSWYQQTPGQGLQFLFEYFSETQRNKGNFPGRFSGRQFSNSRSEMNVSTLELGDSALYLCASSPGTSVLRGTGELFFGEGSRLTVL.

The gene calls are TRBV7-6 and TRBJ2-5, with D possibly being TRBD1 (6 bases). CDR1 SGHVS and CDR2 FNYEAQ come from the germline V gene. This CDR3 is 15 amino acids long. V was shortened by 5 bases and J by 4 bases, with 17 bases between the two germline ends. Here the CDR3 reads CASSLTQGGPETQYF. CDR3 nucleotide sequence: TGTGCCAGCAGCCTAACCCAAGGGGGACCAGAGACCCAGTACTTC.

This chain links TRBV4-2 with TRBJ2-3, with 9 bases identical to TRBD2. The CDR3 loop spans 18 amino acids. Germline V gene data show CDR1 as LGHNA and CDR2 as YNFKEQ. Trimming removed 1 base from V and 0 bases from J; junction bases left unmatched: 8. The CDR3 DNA reads as TGTGCCAGCAGCCAAGGTTGGCTAGCGGGACTTAGCACAGATACGCAGTATTTT. Encoded protein: CASSQGWLAGLSTDTQYF.

This chain uses TRBV5-1 with TRBJ2-2, with D possibly TRBD2 on 6 matching bases. This CDR3 contains 19 residues. V was shortened by 1 base and J by 6 bases, with 25 bases between the two germline ends. Per the germline V gene, CDR1 is SGHRS and CDR2 is YFSETQ. The CDR3 DNA follows: TGCGCCAGCAGCTTGTTATTGGAGGGGCCAACAGGTTCCCCCGGGGAGCTGTTTTTT. Protein: CASSLLLEGPTGSPGELFF.

This sequence joins TRBV10-3 and TRBJ2-1; 8 nucleotides agree with TRBD2. This CDR3 region has 14 residues. V was clipped by 4 bases and J by 7 bases; unmatched bases: 6. CDR1 is ENHRY, CDR2 SYGVKD, per germline. CDR3 sequence (DNA): TGTGCCATCAGTGGCGGGACTAGGGATAATGAGCAGTTCTTC. Residues: CAISGGTRDNEQFF.

This clone has a handful of counts. The rearrangement uses TRBV30 and TRBJ1-1; no clear D gene. Trimming took off 2 bases at V and 0 bases at J, with 7 bases between the two ends. This CDR3 comprises 13 residues. Per the germline V gene, CDR1 is GTSNPN and CDR2 is SVGIG (reference sequence). CDR3 protein: CAWSPRMNTEAFF. CDR3 bases: TGTGCCTGGAGTCCCCGGATGAACACTGAAGCTTTCTTT.

This chain joins TRBV6-5 and TRBJ1-5; 7 bases align to TRBD1. The germline V gene has CDR1 MNHEY and CDR2 SVGAGI. The CDR3 is made up of 13 amino acids. J lost 6 bases, V lost 6 bases, and 5 bases had no gene match. The CDR3 DNA reads as TGTGCCAGCAGACAGGGGAACAGTCAGCCCCAGCATTTT. This translates into CASRQGNSQPQHF.

The V gene is TRBV14, the J gene TRBJ1-1; D is unclear. Trimming took off 0 bases at V and 7 bases at J, with 15 bases between the two ends. The CDR3 runs 15 residues. The germline gives CDR1 SGHDN, CDR2 FVKESK. CDR3 loop: CASSQEEDLRREAFF. The CDR3, as DNA: TGTGCCAGCAGCCAAGAGGAGGACTTACGTCGTGAAGCTTTCTTT.

By share, this clone counts as large. The V call is TRBV6-7, the J call TRBJ1-5; 7 bases match TRBD1. TRBV6-7 is noted as an ORF with a role that remains uncertain. V gave up 2 bases and J gave up 4 bases; unmatched junction bases: 8. There are 16 residues in the CDR3. CDR3 amino acids: CASSYPCGQVNQPQHF. The CDR3 nucleotides read TGTGCCAGCAGTTACCCCTGTGGACAGGTGAATCAGCCCCAGCATTTT.

The chain has TRBV5-1 and TRBJ1-1; 7 positions match TRBD1. Germline-derived CDR1 and CDR2 are SGHRS and YFSETQ. The CDR3 is made up of 15 amino acids. V was clipped by 6 bases and J by 0 bases; unmatched bases: 8. The CDR3 DNA is TGCGCCAGCACCCCGACAGGGAGGGTGAACACTGAAGCTTTCTTT. It codes for CASTPTGRVNTEAFF.

The chain uses TRBV3-1 (or the pseudogene TRBV3-2) and TRBJ1-4; perhaps TRBD1 as D (5 bases). Trimming pared 4 bases from V and 6 bases from J, leaving 12 bases between. Looked up from germline, CDR1 is LGHDT and CDR2 is YNNKEL (reference sequence). The CDR3 runs 14 residues. The DNA of the CDR3 is TGTGCCAGCAGCCCCGACAGCGCCCATGAAAAACTGTTTTTT. This codes for CASSPDSAHEKLFF.